Shown below are 25 T cell receptor beta chains from a single sample sequenced in a study of T cell responses to AZD1222 COVID-19 vaccine. Here immunoSEQ multiplex PCR was the method, and the copy in TCRdb shows in-frame clones only, minus some. The sample has hundreds of thousands of clones, just over 90% seen once; the top ten hold over 0.95%. This specimen consisted of peripheral blood, obtained on day 0 of MenACWY control vaccination. These receptors originate from an adult in good health.

The chain combines TRBV4-2 with TRBJ1-4, with D hard to call. CDR1 and CDR2 from the germline V gene are LGHNA and YNFKEQ. V dropped 1 base and J dropped 6 bases, with 12 bases sitting between them. The CDR3 runs to 15 residues. As DNA, the CDR3 is TGTGCCAGCAGCCAAGCCCCGGGAAGGGATGAAAAACTGTTTTTT. This gives the protein CASSQAPGRDEKLFF.

This clone was found once. The rearrangement links TRBV5-6 to TRBJ1-5; D is unresolved. Trimming pared 0 bases from V and 0 bases from J, leaving 7 bases between. CDR1 and CDR2 (germline): SGHDT, YYEEEE. The CDR3 is 15 amino acids. The CDR3 bases are TGTGCCAGCAGCTTGGTTGGGGTTAGCAATCAGCCCCAGCATTTT. Its translation is CASSLVGVSNQPQHF.

J is TRBJ1-4 and V is TRBV7-6; D is uncertain. V was trimmed by 0 bases and J by 0 bases, leaving 8 bases between them. The germline V gene encodes CDR1 SGHVS and CDR2 FNYEAQ. The CDR3 is made up of 16 amino acids. The chain's CDR3 is CASSLARSSTNEKLFF. DNA of the CDR3: TGTGCCAGCAGCTTAGCGCGGTCATCAACTAATGAAAAACTGTTTTTT.

This chain connects TRBV7-2 to TRBJ1-5, with 8 nucleotides matching TRBD1. The V gene's germline CDR1 is SGHTA and CDR2 FQGNSA. Trimming removed 4 bases from V and 1 base from J; junction bases left unmatched: 15. CDR3 length: 19 amino acids. CDR3 sequence (DNA): TGTGCCAGCAGCTCTGGTCCCGGGACAGGTTTGGAGAGCAATCAGCCCCAGCATTTT. Translation: CASSSGPGTGLESNQPQHF.

The chain uses TRBV7-2 and TRBJ1-3; 7 positions match TRBD1. The junction had 12 bases not matched to a gene; V was cut back by 5 bases and J by 8 bases. This CDR3 has 15 residues. Germline V gene sequence: CDR1 SGHTA, CDR2 FQGNSA. In nucleotides, the CDR3 is TGTGCCAGCAGCCCGAGGCACAGGGGAGGATACACCATATATTTT. This codes for CASSPRHRGGYTIYF.

J is TRBJ1-1 and V is TRBV18; 7 bases align to TRBD1. J was trimmed by 5 bases and V by 2 bases; bases with no gene match: 2. The CDR3 is made up of 13 amino acids. Germline V gene data show CDR1 as KGHSH and CDR2 as LQKENI. The CDR3 DNA is TGTGCCAGCTCACCAATGGGACAGACTGAAGCTTTCTTT. As protein: CASSPMGQTEAFF.

This rearrangement joins TRBV4-2 to TRBJ1-2; 7 bases line up with TRBD1. CDR1 and CDR2 (germline): LGHNA, YNFKEQ. This CDR3 spans 14 amino acids. Unmatched junction bases numbered 7, after V lost 3 bases and J lost 6 bases. CDR3 loop: CASSQEGARHGYTF. Here the CDR3 DNA reads TGTGCCAGCAGCCAGGAGGGGGCGCGGCATGGCTACACCTTC.

The V and J genes are TRBV7-9 and TRBJ1-1; D not resolved. The ends were cut back, 2 bases at V and 1 base at J, with 5 bases in the middle. Per the germline V gene, CDR1 is SEHNR and CDR2 is FQNEAQ (reference sequence). The CDR3 covers 13 residues. The CDR3 loop is CASSLRQNTEAFF. CDR3 DNA sequence: TGTGCCAGCAGCTTAAGACAGAACACTGAAGCTTTCTTT. The entire variable domain, with the rest obtained from reference TRBV7-9 and TRBJ1-1, is as follows: DTGVSQNPRHKITKRGQNVTFRCDPISEHNRLYWYRQTLGQGPEFLTYFQNEAQLEKSRLLSDRFSAERPKGSFSTLEIQRTEQGDSAMYLCASSLRQNTEAFFGQGTRLTVV.

The chain links TRBV21-1 to TRBJ2-5; TRBD2, the D gene given by the table, was not confirmed from the DNA. TRBV21-1 is a listed pseudogene. This CDR3 contains 17 residues. CDR3 in amino acids: CASSKKGGVSGSETQYF. DNA for the CDR3: TGTGCCAGCAGCAAAAAAGGGGGGGTCTCGGGCTCCGAGACCCAGTACTTC.

This clone has a single count. V and J are TRBV4-2 and TRBJ1-1; D unclear. The germline V gene encodes CDR1 LGHNA and CDR2 YNFKEQ. CDR3 length: 12 residues. Trimming cost V 3 bases and J 3 bases, with 5 bases left between them. CDR3 residues: CASSQWDTEAFF. The CDR3 DNA follows: TGTGCCAGCAGCCAGTGGGACACTGAAGCTTTCTTT.

The chain uses TRBV5-1 and TRBJ2-7; D might be TRBD2 (6 bases). V lost 0 bases and J lost 2, with 9 bases in between. The CDR3 covers 14 residues. CDR1 is SGHRS and CDR2 is YFSETQ in the germline V gene. The CDR3 here is CASSLVPGAYEQYF. The CDR3 region has the DNA TGCGCCAGCAGCTTGGTTCCGGGGGCCTACGAGCAGTACTTC.

The chain joins TRBV19 to TRBJ1-1, with D possibly TRBD1 on 5 matching bases. Germline V CDR1 and CDR2: LNHDA, SQIVND (reference sequence). The V end was cut by 0 bases, the J end by 6 bases, with 14 bases between. This CDR3 comprises 15 residues. The CDR3 region is CASSIDLRGRAEAFF. DNA for the CDR3: TGTGCCAGTAGTATAGATCTGAGGGGCCGGGCTGAAGCTTTCTTT.

The CDR3 spells CASRDTGNYGYTF. In DNA form, the CDR3 reads TGTGCCAGTAGGGACACCGGTAACTATGGCTACACCTTC. The chain recombines TRBV19 with TRBJ1-2, with D tentatively TRBD1 (5 bases). The CDR3 spans 13 residues. Germline V lookup: CDR1 LNHDA, CDR2 SQIVND (reference sequence). V lost 6 bases, J lost 1 base, and 9 bases lay in between.

This clone showed up just once. The genes are TRBV5-4 and TRBJ2-7, with 10 bases that match TRBD2. V lost 4 bases and J lost 5; bases outside the gene matches: 15. CDR3 length: 17 amino acids. Germline values: CDR1 SGHNT, CDR2 YYREEE (reference sequence). The CDR3, as DNA: TGTGCCAGCAGCCAACTACACCAAAGCGGGGGGGTAGACGAGCAGTACTTC. This sequence encodes CASSQLHQSGGVDEQYF. Looking up the rest from reference TRBV5-4 and TRBJ2-7 gives the full variable domain: ETGVTQSPTHLIKTRGQQVTLRCSSQSGHNTVSWYQQALGQGPQFIFQYYREEENGRGNFPPRFSGLQFPNYSSELNVNALELDDSALYLCASSQLHQSGGVDEQYFGPGTRLTVT.

This sequence joins TRBV30 and TRBJ2-7; maybe TRBD2 (5 bases). V gave up 2 bases and J gave up 3 bases, with 8 bases separating them. CDR3 length equals 12 residues. Germline-derived CDR1 and CDR2 are GTSNPN and SVGIG (reference sequence). CDR3 loop: CAWSTGNYEQYF. The CDR3 DNA is TGTGCCTGGAGTACCGGGAACTACGAGCAGTACTTC.

Here the CDR3 reads CASSYQGSAGQPQHF. The CDR3 region has the DNA TGTGCCAGCAGTTACCAAGGGTCGGCAGGTCAGCCCCAGCATTTT. The chain links TRBV6-2 or TRBV6-3 to TRBJ1-5; D remains ambiguous. Germline assignment: CDR1 MNHEY and CDR2 SVGEGT. The CDR3 length is 15 residues. V was clipped by 2 bases and J by 6 bases, with 14 bases between them.

This clone was seen a handful of times. The gene calls are TRBV10-3 and TRBJ1-5; TRBD1 is a possible D gene (5 bases). CDR1 and CDR2 (germline): ENHRY, SYGVKD. V dropped 4 bases and J dropped 2 bases, with 9 bases sitting between them. There are 14 residues in the CDR3. The CDR3 DNA follows: TGTGCCATCAGTGTCGGCAGGGGCAATCAGCCCCAGCATTTT. Translation: CAISVGRGNQPQHF.

V usage is TRBV7-9 and J usage is TRBJ2-3; maybe TRBD2 (5 bases). With 8 bases removed from V and 1 base from J, the gap between germline ends came to 10 bases. This CDR3 has 13 amino acids. Germline V gives CDR1 SEHNR, CDR2 FQNEAQ (reference sequence). The CDR3 here is CASLRRGTDTQYF. The CDR3 DNA sequence: TGTGCCAGCCTACGGCGGGGCACAGATACGCAGTATTTT.

This chain links TRBV30 with TRBJ1-2, with a tentative D call TRBD1 (5 bases). The CDR3 contains 14 residues. The germline CDR1 and CDR2 sequences are GTSNPN and SVGIG (reference sequence). The germline V and J ends were trimmed by 0 bases and 1 base, with 9 bases remaining between them. The DNA of the CDR3 is TGTGCCTGGAGTGTAGGGACCCTTAACTATGGCTACACCTTC. It is translated as CAWSVGTLNYGYTF.

The rearrangement uses TRBV2 and TRBJ1-6; TRBD1 is a possible D gene (5 bases). With 3 bases removed from V and 7 bases from J, the gap between germline ends came to 10 bases. CDR3 length equals 14 residues. The V gene's germline CDR1 is SNHLY and CDR2 FYNNEI. The CDR3, as DNA: TGTGCCAGCAGTGAGTGGGGGGGGAATTCACCCCTCCACTTT. Protein product: CASSEWGGNSPLHF.

The rearrangement links TRBV25-1 to TRBJ1-1; no clear D gene. There are 14 residues in the CDR3. V was cut by 5 bases and J by 2 bases, with 12 bases left in between. Germline V gene sequence: CDR1 MGHDK, CDR2 SYGVNS. CDR3 sequence reads: CASSPMAVNTEAFF. DNA of the CDR3: TGTGCCAGCAGTCCAATGGCAGTTAACACTGAAGCTTTCTTT.

The V call is TRBV12-3 or TRBV12-4, the J call TRBJ1-1; D gene ambiguous. Trimming removed 1 base from V and 7 bases from J, with 10 bases in between. The CDR3 totals 13 residues. CDR3 sequence reads: CASSLVGEYEAFF. In nucleotides, the CDR3 is TGTGCCAGCAGTTTAGTGGGTGAGTATGAAGCTTTCTTT.

V and J are TRBV19 and TRBJ1-1; D perhaps matches TRBD1 (5 bases). V lost 9 bases, J lost 1 base, and 9 bases lay in between. This CDR3 region has 12 residues. Germline lookup yields CDR1 LNHDA and CDR2 SQIVND (reference sequence). The DNA for the CDR3 is TGTGCCAGAAGAGGGGCGAACACTGAAGCTTTCTTT. Protein: CARRGANTEAFF.

V usage is TRBV30 and J usage is TRBJ1-3, with D perhaps matching TRBD1 (5 bases). Germline V gene data show CDR1 as GTSNPN and CDR2 as SVGIG (reference sequence). Trimming pared 0 bases from V and 0 bases from J, leaving 9 bases between. The CDR3 loop spans 15 amino acids. The CDR3 loop reads CAWSVMQGSGNTIYF. In DNA form, the CDR3 reads TGTGCCTGGAGTGTAATGCAGGGCTCTGGAAACACCATATATTTT.

The chain carries TRBV2 and TRBJ1-1; unclear D gene. CDR1 is SNHLY and CDR2 is FYNNEI in the germline V gene. The CDR3 consists of 13 residues. Between the trimmed V and J ends, which lost 7 bases and 4 bases, there was a span of 13 bases. The CDR3 loop is CASTPASGTEAFF. CDR3 nucleotides: TGTGCCAGCACTCCTGCCTCGGGCACTGAAGCTTTCTTT.